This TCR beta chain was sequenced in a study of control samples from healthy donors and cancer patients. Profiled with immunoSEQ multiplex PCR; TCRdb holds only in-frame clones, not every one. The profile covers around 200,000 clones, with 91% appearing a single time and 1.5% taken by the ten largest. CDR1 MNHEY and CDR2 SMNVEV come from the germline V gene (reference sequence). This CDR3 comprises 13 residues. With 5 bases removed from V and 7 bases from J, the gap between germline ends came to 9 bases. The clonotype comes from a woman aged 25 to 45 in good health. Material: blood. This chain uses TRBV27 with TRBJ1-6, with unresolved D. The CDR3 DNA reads TGTGCCAGCAGTATTTTACAGAATTCACCCCTCCACTTT. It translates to CASSILQNSPLHF.